Below, 4 T cell receptor beta chains from the same sample are listed, as sequenced in a study of T cells in Graves' hyperthyroidism and ophthalmopathy (dated by TCRdb to the late 2010s). Library method: multiplex PCR. Instrument on record: Illumina HiSeq 2000. The TCR beta CDR3 regions were amplified from RNA transcripts. The TCR CDR3 was subjected to a first round of RT-PCR using the HTBI primer set and the Qiagen OneStep RT-PCR kit. The raw public data were reprocessed by TCRdb itself: fastp quality trimming at Q25, MiXCR clonotype calling, in-frame beta chains only. Each CDR3 protein appears once, grouped with its most common genes and DNA. For this sample the table gives about 640,000 distinct CDR3 sequences, of which around 21% were detected only once. The ten largest clones add up to roughly a third of the sample. The sample comprised blood. These TCRs come from a man younger than 40 with Graves' ophthalmopathy.

A remark on this clonotype: The junction departs from the called germline gene at one end, perhaps through a read error. The CDR3 sequence is CASSEARKTQCF. The CDR3 DNA follows: TGTGCCAGCAGTGAAGCGCGGAAAACGCAGTGCTTC. The chain is built from TRBV2 and TRBJ2-1; the D is unclear. CDR1 and CDR2 from the germline V gene are SNHLY and FYNNEI. The CDR3 is 12 residues long.

This clonotype was observed many times. At one end the junction does not follow the germline gene, possibly because of a read error. V gene TRBV11-2 combines with J gene TRBJ2-1; D remains unclear. CDR3 size: 13 residues. Germline-derived CDR1 and CDR2 are SGHAT and FQNNGV. The CDR3 nucleotides read TGCGCCAGCAGCCCCCCCGGTTACAATGAGCAGTTCTTC. Its translation is CASSPPGYNEQFF. Full variable domain (remainder filled in from reference TRBV11-2 and TRBJ2-1): EAGVAQSPRYKIIEKRQSVAFWCNPISGHATLYWYQQILGQGPKLLIQFQNNGVVDDSQLPKDRFSAERLKGVDSTLKIQPAKLEDSAVYLCASSPPGYNEQFFGPGTRLTVL.

The CDR3 bases are TGTGCCTGGGGGGCTAGCGGGAGGACAGATACGCAGTATTTT. Translation gives CAWGASGRTDTQYF. V and J are TRBV30 and TRBJ2-3; 11 nucleotides match TRBD2. Germline V gene sequence: CDR1 GTSNPN, CDR2 SVGIG (reference sequence). This CDR3 has 14 residues. The J segment lost 3 bases and the V segment lost 5 bases, leaving 4 bases of the junction unmatched. Based on the CDR3 plus reference TRBV30 and TRBJ2-3, the full variable domain is SQTIHQWPATLVQPVGSPLSLECTVEGTSNPNLYWYRQAAGRGLQLLFYSVGIGQISSEVPQNLSASRPQDRQFILSSKKLLLSDSGFYLCAWGASGRTDTQYFGPGTRLTVL.

This clonotype has only a few counts. This chain connects TRBV7-2 to TRBJ1-3; a weak D match, TRBD1 (5 bases). Per the germline V gene, CDR1 is SGHTA and CDR2 is FQGNSA. With 6 bases removed from V and 0 bases from J, the gap between germline ends came to 15 bases. The CDR3 consists of 16 residues. The CDR3 DNA sequence: TGTGCCAGCAGTTCGAGTGGGGCGAGCTCTGGAAACACCATATATTTT. This sequence encodes CASSSSGASSGNTIYF.